The present T cell receptor gamma chain was sequenced within a study of gamma-delta chains in newborns, infants, children. Study-wide background: Polyclonal expansion of innate γδ T cells after birth follows microbial exposure.

TCRdb called clones from the reads again using CATT. Seen here are around 2,500 gamma-chain clones, roughly two fifths observed once, and the top ten hold 4% to 5.5%. The sequenced sample was blood. The clonotype was recovered from a child who was a newborn, infant or young child, either healthy, febrile or measles-vaccinated (not recorded which).

CDR3 amino acids: CATWEDPWEYKKLF. Written as DNA, the CDR3 is TGTGCCACCTGGGAGGACCCTTGGGAATATAAGAAACTCTTT. V and J are TRGV4 and TRGJ1 or TRGJ2. Matching the DNA to germline supplied the J gene, which TCRdb does not give. The V segment lost 4 bases and the J segment 7 bases; nucleotides outside the gene matches: 13. The CDR3 runs 14 residues. Germline lookup yields CDR1 EGSTGY and CDR2 YDSYTSSV.